What follows are 6 T cell receptor beta chains derived from one specimen sequenced in a study of T cell changes during pregnancy in multiple sclerosis (dated by TCRdb to about 2019). The library was produced with the immunoSEQ multiplex PCR assay. TCRdb stores this immuneACCESS table with in-frame sequences only. Part of the clones is absent; in the studies checked, under half of the shortfall reflects unresolved V genes, and no reason is known for the rest. The sample table lists 70,000 to 95,000 clones, over 85% of them with a count of one. Of the sample, around 2.2% is held by the ten largest clones. This material consisted of peripheral blood, taken in the second trimester of pregnancy. These receptors originate from a female donor in good health, enrolled as a control in a pregnancy study.

J is TRBJ1-5 and V is TRBV19; no firm D call. CDR1 and CDR2 from the germline V gene are LNHDA and SQIVND (reference sequence). Trimming pared 3 bases from V and 7 bases from J, leaving 10 bases between. CDR3 length: 13 amino acids. The CDR3 nucleotides are TGTGCCAGTAGTATGAAAGAGGAGCAGCCCCAGCATTTT. Protein sequence: CASSMKEEQPQHF.

This clone was counted between two and nine times. The rearrangement links TRBV29-1 to TRBJ1-5, with a tentative D call TRBD1 (5 bases). Trimming pared 4 bases from V and 4 bases from J, leaving 14 bases between. Germline lookup yields CDR1 SQVTM and CDR2 ANQGSEA. The length of the CDR3 is 14 residues. CDR3 in amino acids: CSVAREGRNQPQHF. The DNA of the CDR3 is TGCAGCGTTGCCAGGGAAGGGAGGAATCAGCCCCAGCATTTT.

V is TRBV4-3 and J is TRBJ1-6; 8 bases fit TRBD1. The CDR3 has 15 residues. Unmatched junction bases numbered 4, after V lost 0 bases and J lost 9 bases. Germline-derived CDR1 and CDR2 are LGHNA and YSLEER. This CDR3 is CASSQEDRATSPLHF. The CDR3 DNA follows: TGCGCCAGCAGCCAAGAGGACAGGGCCACTTCACCCCTCCACTTT.

In its sample, this clone was seen a few times. The rearrangement joins TRBV7-3 to TRBJ2-7; 8 bases line up with TRBD1. The V and J ends lost 4 bases and 3 bases, in that order; junction bases with no gene match: 2. The CDR3 is 13 amino acids. The V gene's germline CDR1 is SGHTA and CDR2 FQGTGA. Here the CDR3 reads CASSSDRGYEQYF. In DNA, the CDR3 is TGTGCCAGCAGCTCCGACAGGGGCTACGAGCAGTACTTC.

The V and J genes are TRBV4-3 and TRBJ1-4; maybe TRBD1 (5 bases). The CDR3 runs 16 residues. CDR1 and CDR2 from the germline V gene are LGHNA and YSLEER. Trimming left V 0 bases short and J 6 bases short, with 14 bases between. The CDR3 sequence: CASSQDSGTADEKLFF. CDR3 DNA sequence: TGCGCCAGCAGCCAAGACTCAGGGACTGCTGATGAAAAACTGTTTTTT.

The chain combines TRBV19 with TRBJ1-5, with 12 bases lining up with TRBD1. CDR1 is LNHDA, CDR2 SQIVND, per germline (reference sequence). V dropped 8 bases and J dropped 6; count of bases not matched to a gene: 5. The CDR3 runs 14 residues. The CDR3 DNA reads as TGTGCCAGTTCCGGGACAGGGGGCCCTCAGCCCCAGCATTTT. This gives the protein CASSGTGGPQPQHF.